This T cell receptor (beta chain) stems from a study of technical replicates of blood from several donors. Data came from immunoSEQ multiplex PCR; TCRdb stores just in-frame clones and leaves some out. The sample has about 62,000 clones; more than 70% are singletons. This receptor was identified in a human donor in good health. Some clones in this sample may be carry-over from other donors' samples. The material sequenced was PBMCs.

The DNA of the CDR3 is TGCAGCATGGGACTAGCGGGGGCCCCTAGCACAGATACGCAGTATTTT. This sequence encodes CSMGLAGAPSTDTQYF. The V gene is TRBV29-1, the J gene TRBJ2-3; 14 nucleotides match TRBD2. Germline CDR1 is SQVTM and CDR2 is ANQGSEA. This CDR3 contains 16 residues. J lost 0 bases, V lost 8 bases, and 7 bases had no gene match.